These 4 T cell receptor beta chains were all obtained from the same sample, sequenced in a study of blood T cell repertoires in COVID-19 (dated by TCRdb to between 2020 and 2021). The receptor library was made with the immunoSEQ multiplex PCR assay. Entries here come from immuneACCESS through TCRdb and include only in-frame sequences with V and J called. Some clones fail to appear in such tables; in the studies checked, an unresolved V gene covers under half of the shortfall, and the cause of the remainder is unknown. The sample has about 98,000 clones on record, around 90% of them singletons. 3.5% to 5.5% of the sample is taken by the ten largest. Sequences were obtained from peripheral blood. Receptor source: a man aged 65 to 85 with acute or convalescent COVID-19.

The J gene is TRBJ2-5, the V gene TRBV11-3, with 10 nucleotides matching TRBD2. Losses at the gene ends were 3 bases for V and 4 bases for J; bases not matched to a gene: 2. The CDR3 runs to 14 residues. Germline assignment: CDR1 SGHNT and CDR2 YENEEA. This CDR3 is CASSLERGGETQYF. CDR3 nucleotides: TGTGCCAGCAGCTTGGAGCGGGGGGGAGAGACCCAGTACTTC.

The V call is TRBV28, the J call TRBJ2-6; 10 bases align to TRBD1. Germline CDR1 reads MDHEN; CDR2 reads SYDVKM. The CDR3 totals 15 residues. V dropped 6 bases and J dropped 2; count of bases not matched to a gene: 1. CDR3 sequence reads: CASRTGGTGANVLTF. The CDR3 DNA reads as TGTGCCAGCAGGACAGGGGGCACTGGGGCCAACGTCCTGACTTTC.

This chain uses TRBV7-2 with TRBJ2-4, with D perhaps TRBD1 (6 bases). Germline assignment: CDR1 SGHTA and CDR2 FQGNSA. V shed 1 base and J shed 4 bases, with 14 bases lying between them. The CDR3 spans 16 residues. The CDR3 loop is CASSLGQAFGKNIQYF. DNA for the CDR3: TGTGCCAGCAGCTTAGGACAGGCATTTGGGAAAAACATTCAGTACTTC.

The V and J genes are TRBV7-2 and TRBJ1-1; D is perhaps TRBD1 (6 bases). Between the trimmed V and J ends, which lost 6 bases and 4 bases, there was a span of 15 bases. Germline CDR1 SGHTA, CDR2 FQGNSA. The CDR3 is 14 residues long. The CDR3 coding sequence is TGTGCCAGCAGTAAGCCGGGACAACGCACTGAAGCTTTCTTT. This sequence encodes CASSKPGQRTEAFF.